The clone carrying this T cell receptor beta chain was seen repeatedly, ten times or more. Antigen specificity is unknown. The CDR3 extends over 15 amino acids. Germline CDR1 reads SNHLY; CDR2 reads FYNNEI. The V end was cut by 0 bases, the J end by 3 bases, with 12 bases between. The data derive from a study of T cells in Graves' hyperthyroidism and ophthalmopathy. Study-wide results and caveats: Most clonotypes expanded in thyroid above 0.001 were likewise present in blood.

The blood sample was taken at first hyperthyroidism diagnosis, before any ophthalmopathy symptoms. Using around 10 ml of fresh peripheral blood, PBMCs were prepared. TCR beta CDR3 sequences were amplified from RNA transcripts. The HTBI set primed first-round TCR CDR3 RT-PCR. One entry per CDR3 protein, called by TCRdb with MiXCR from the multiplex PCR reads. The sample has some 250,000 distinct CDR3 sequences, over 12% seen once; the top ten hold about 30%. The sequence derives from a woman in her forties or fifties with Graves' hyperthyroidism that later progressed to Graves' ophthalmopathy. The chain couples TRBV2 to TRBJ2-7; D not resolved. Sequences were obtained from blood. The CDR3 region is CASSEAPWLGYEQYF. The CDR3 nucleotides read TGTGCCAGCAGTGAAGCGCCCTGGTTAGGCTACGAGCAGTACTTC.